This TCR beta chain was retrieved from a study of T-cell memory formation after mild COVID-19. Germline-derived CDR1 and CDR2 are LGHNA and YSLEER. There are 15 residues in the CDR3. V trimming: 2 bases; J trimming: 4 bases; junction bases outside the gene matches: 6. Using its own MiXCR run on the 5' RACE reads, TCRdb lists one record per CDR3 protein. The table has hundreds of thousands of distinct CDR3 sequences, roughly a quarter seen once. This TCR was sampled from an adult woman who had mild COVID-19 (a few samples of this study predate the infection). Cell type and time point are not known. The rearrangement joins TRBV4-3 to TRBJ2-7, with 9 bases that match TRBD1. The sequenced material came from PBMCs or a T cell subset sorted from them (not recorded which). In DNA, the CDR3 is TGCGCCAGCAGCCAATTCGGGACAGGGAAATACGAGCAGTACTTC. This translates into CASSQFGTGKYEQYF.